This TCR beta chain originates from a study of identical twins. TCRdb analysed the 5' RACE reads with MiXCR anew, one entry per CDR3 protein. The sample carries fewer than 450,000 distinct CDR3 sequences, approximately 8.8% recorded once. This clonotype was seen repeatedly, ten times or more. As yet, its antigen is unknown. Germline CDR1 is SGDLS and CDR2 is YYNGEE. CDR3 length equals 16 residues. V lost 3 bases to trimming and J lost 6 bases; unmatched junction nucleotides: 6. Study findings and constraints: Invariant MAIT and iNKT cells may have partly biased zero-insertion analyses. A lower insertion count was a feature of abundant cord blood beta clonotypes, with no such feature in memory repertoires. The study found excess low generation probability among twin-shared out-of-frame alpha sequences.

Material: naive T cells sorted from blood. The clonotype originates from a woman aged 50 to 65 in good health. The V and J genes are TRBV9 and TRBJ1-4, with 12 bases identical to TRBD1. The CDR3 DNA is TGTGCCAGCAGCGCGGGACAGGGGGCTTTTTATGAAAAACTGTTTTTT. Amino acids: CASSAGQGAFYEKLFF.